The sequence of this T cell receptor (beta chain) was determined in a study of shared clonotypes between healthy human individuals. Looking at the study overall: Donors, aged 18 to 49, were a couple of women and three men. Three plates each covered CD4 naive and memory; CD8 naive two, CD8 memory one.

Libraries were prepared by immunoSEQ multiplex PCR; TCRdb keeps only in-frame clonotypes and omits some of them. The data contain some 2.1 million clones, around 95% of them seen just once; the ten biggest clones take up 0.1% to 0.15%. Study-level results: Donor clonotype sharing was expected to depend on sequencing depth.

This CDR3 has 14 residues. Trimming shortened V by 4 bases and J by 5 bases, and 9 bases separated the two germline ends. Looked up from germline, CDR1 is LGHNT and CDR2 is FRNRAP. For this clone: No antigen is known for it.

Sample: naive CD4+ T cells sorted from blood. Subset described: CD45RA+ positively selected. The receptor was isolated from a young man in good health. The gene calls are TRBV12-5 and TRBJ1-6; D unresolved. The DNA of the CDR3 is TGTGCTAGTGGTTCTGGGCTGGATAATTCACCCCTCCACTTT. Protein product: CASGSGLDNSPLHF.